Below, one TCR beta chain is given with its context. The antigen it recognizes is unknown. Per-base qualities were not stored, and no clone one base away is much larger. From the cysteine up to the phenylalanine, the CDR3 has a length of 14 residues. CDR3 DNA only is kept here, 42 bases in frame from base 1. The germline V gene sets CDR1 to SQVTM and CDR2 to ANQGSEA. Relative to germline, V is 7 bases shorter and J is 1 base shorter, with 16 bases between their ends. One collaborating source in Seattle enrolled patients while the patients were actively infected and followed the patients over time throughout the course of disease. The collaborating institutions used their own protocols to collect whole blood in K2EDTA tubes. For TCRbeta analysis, collaborators shipped samples as frozen whole blood, isolated PBMCs, or DNA extracted from either of those sample types. TCRbeta CDR3 regions were amplified from genomic DNA by means of the immunoSEQ Assay, a bias-controlled multiplex PCR. Processing in the source paper ran as follows. Within the assay, amplification of reference gene primers was used to estimate how many nucleated cells each sample contained. To quantify the absolute abundance of each unique TCRbeta CDR3 rearrangement, sequence reads were collapsed and filtered. For each sample, productive Simpson clonality was calculated as the square root of Simpson's diversity index across productive rearrangements. The clones in this table, taken by TCRdb from immuneACCESS, are in-frame only. Not every clone is retained; where verified, under half of the shortfall comes from an unresolved V gene, and the cause of the rest is unknown. Clone size and V and J calls were adopted from that table, with D and trimming inferred from the DNA. This sample has 220,000 or so clones in its table, and about 88% of those were observed once. The top ten clones comprise roughly 10% of the sample.

These data belong to a study of blood T cell repertoires in COVID-19 (dated by TCRdb to 2020 to 2022). About the full investigation: Collaborator samples came from the United States, Italy and Spain and covered acute and convalescent phases of COVID-19. The prospective study material was composed of cDNA or gDNA derived from T cells, B-cell-depleted T cells, or PBMCs. The dataset comprised deeply sampled blood TCRbeta repertoires from subjects exposed to, actively infected with, or recovered from COVID-19. A freely available public database, intended as a resource for researchers studying the immune response to SARS-CoV-2, is where the repertoires were released. The samples were drawn from two sources: the first 160 participants of the ongoing ImmuneRACE study, and 1,254 subjects contributed by 6 global collaborators. Sample metadata almost always included a de-identified subject ID, COVID-19 status, age in years and sex. Where available, HLA class I and class II types were taken from metadata supplied by the sample provider and were not determined by assay-based typing.

The investigation overall reported the following: The amount of clinical and demographic metadata varied by source and participant and was provided uncurated.

Recombination connected TRBV29-1 to TRBJ1-1; the D gene is not confidently resolved. This TCR derives from a woman in her 50s with COVID-19, enrolled during active disease. Input material: peripheral blood. In nucleotide form, the sequence is TGCAGCGGGTTGCGGCCCACCGAGAACACTGAAGCTTTCTTT. Its protein product is CSGLRPTENTEAFF. Reference TRBV29-1 and TRBJ1-1 genes cover what lies past the CDR3, so the full variable domain is SAVISQKPSRDICQRGTSLTIQCQVDSQVTMMFWYRQQPGQSLTLIATANQGSEATYESGFVIDKFPISRPNLTFSTLTVSNMSPEDSSIYLCSGLRPTENTEAFFGQGTRLTVV.